This TCR beta chain came from a study of tumor-infiltrating lymphocytes in primary liver carcinoma (TCRdb year 2017). Background for the entire study: Between late 2015 and March 2016, roughly five patients in China with histopathologically diagnosed primary liver carcinoma had surgical resection. Of the five patients, three men and two women aged 30 to 69 years, four had hepatocellular carcinoma and one had combined HCC and intrahepatic cholangiocarcinoma. The tumors of the five patients were staged as T1-T3 N0M0, with maximum diameters ranging from roughly 4.2 to 10 cm. Each sample produced about 3.5 to 8 million productive TCRbeta reads, and read depth showed no significant difference between tissue types. For each liver tumor, the study sampled five regions along with adjacent normal tissue and blood, and applied TCRbeta repertoire sequencing, expression microarrays and whole-exome sequencing. A total of 35 specimens from 5 patients, comprising approximately 25 tumor regions, 5 adjacent noncancerous liver tissues and 5 peripheral blood samples, were covered by TCRbeta repertoire sequencing. Technical replicate repertoires showed high reproducibility, with mean shared-clone rates roughly 0.87 and correlation coefficients above 0.95.

Including cysteine and phenylalanine, the CDR3 has 13 amino acids. Only the CDR3 DNA stays, 39 bases, in frame from base 1. Looking up the germline V gene yields CDR1 MNHNS and CDR2 SASEGT. Relative to germline, V is missing 4 bases and J is missing 7 bases, with 3 bases of the junction outside any gene match. Blood RNA was extracted from unsorted whole blood with TRIzol reagent; germline DNA came from the DNeasy Blood & Tissue kit. Patients had chronic HBV infection and were treatment-naive at sampling. Before surgery, approximately 4.3 milliliters of peripheral blood were drawn into K2EDTA tubes. Regarding this clonotype: This clone's antigen is unknown. Base quality data are lacking; no much larger clone is found one base away.

Results and caveats for the whole study, not just this receptor: Consistent with antigen-driven expansion, pairs of tumor regions showed higher repertoire overlap (mean roughly 36%) than either tumor-adjacent pairs (approximately 17%) or tumor-blood pairs (roughly 14%). A significantly larger repertoire fraction was made up by the top 250 clones in tumors than in blood (p = 0.039). Because only the TCR beta chain was sequenced and unpaired alpha chains were not captured, true repertoire diversity is likely underestimated. Bulk unsorted samples precluded comparing CD4+ and CD8+ T cell repertoires. With just four or five patients in the study, the authors point out that the findings should be validated in a larger study.

Starting from 450 to 500 ng total RNA, TCRbeta-specific cDNA was produced by reverse transcription with a constant-region primer and ProtoScript II reverse transcriptase. Three nested multiplex PCR rounds, following a slightly modified ARM-PCR procedure, were used to build the TCRbeta libraries. The first two PCR rounds used multiplex TRBV1-TRBV30 forward primers with a Cbeta reverse primer, each for approximately 10 cycles. Sample barcodes and Illumina adapters were attached in a final 25-cycle PCR using Deep VentR polymerase. Amplicons of 200-500 bp were gel-purified with a QIAquick gel extraction kit before sequencing. The TCRbeta amplicons were sequenced with 250-bp paired-end reads on an Illumina HiSeq 2500. As for how the authors treated the data: Trimmomatic v0.33 was used to quality-trim the reads, and FLASH v1.2.11 was used to merge paired reads so that full CDR3 sequences could be recovered. MiGEC v1.2.1b assigned V, D and J germline segments to the rearranged TCRbeta sequences. Clonotype statistics, along with Shannon-Wiener diversity indices, were calculated using VDJtools v1.0.0. To reduce sampling bias, subsequent analyses other than the diversity analysis used only the 250 most abundant clonotypes in each sample. The public reads were reanalyzed by TCRdb: fastp trimming at Q25, MiXCR alignment, in-frame beta chains only. Rows are unified per CDR3 protein, each entry keeping the most common DNA and genes. Clone size and V and J calls follow TCRdb, not the original study. The sample profile shows approximately 340,000 distinct CDR3 sequences; almost 65% of them were found once. The top ten constitute about 6.5% of the sample.

Input material: peripheral blood. The chain couples TRBV6-1 to TRBJ2-2, with TRBD2 matching 7 junction bases. The source is a man aged 35 to 55 with primary liver carcinoma and hepatitis B virus infection. The nucleotides are TGTGCCAGCAGTGTAAGCGGGGTCGGGGAGCTGTTTTTT. Translated, this gives CASSVSGVGELFF.